One and the same sample provided the 18 T cell receptor beta chains below, sequenced in a study of blood T cell repertoires in COVID-19 (dated by TCRdb to the early 2020s). The library came from the immunoSEQ multiplex PCR assay. In its TCRdb copy, this immuneACCESS table keeps in-frame sequences only and misses some clones. Where compared with another copy, unresolved V genes explain less than half of these, and the others have no known cause. This sample gives 330,000 or so clones in total; roughly nine tenths of them show up just once. The ten largest make up roughly 20% of the sample. Input material: PBMCs or T cells enriched from blood (not recorded which). The receptors stem from a woman younger than 45 who had recovered from COVID-19.

The V call is TRBV2, the J call TRBJ2-7; a possible D gene is TRBD2 (7 bases). Trimming left V 11 bases short and J 2 bases short, with 13 bases between. The CDR3 runs to 12 residues. Germline CDR1 SNHLY, CDR2 FYNNEI. The CDR3 sequence is CAGRDTPYEQYF. CDR3 DNA sequence: TGTGCCGGGAGGGACACACCCTACGAGCAGTACTTC.

This clone appeared a single time. The chain employs TRBV30 and TRBJ1-3; no reliable D call. Trimming shortened V by 4 bases and J by 3 bases, and 7 bases separated the two germline ends. CDR1 and CDR2 from the germline V gene are GTSNPN and SVGIG (reference sequence). The length of the CDR3 is 12 residues. This CDR3 reads CAWMGVGNTIYF. The CDR3 nucleotides are TGTGCCTGGATGGGAGTTGGAAACACCATATATTTT.

This clone has only one observation. This chain uses TRBV29-1 with TRBJ2-3, with TRBD2 identical over 7 bases. With 4 bases clipped from V and 4 bases from J, the junction kept 5 bases outside the gene matches. This CDR3 is 13 amino acids long. Germline assignment: CDR1 SQVTM and CDR2 ANQGSEA. This chain's CDR3 is CSVAGGSPDTQYF. CDR3 in DNA: TGCAGCGTTGCGGGCGGGAGTCCAGATACGCAGTATTTT.

This chain links TRBV18 with TRBJ2-4, with D perhaps matching TRBD1 (6 bases). The CDR3 spans 15 residues. Deletions cut 3 bases from V and 0 bases from J, with 9 bases between. Germline CDR1 and CDR2: KGHSH and LQKENI. The CDR3 nucleotides are TGTGCCAGCTCACCCGGGACAATAGCCAAAAACATTCAGTACTTC. Protein sequence: CASSPGTIAKNIQYF.

V usage is TRBV6-4 and J usage is TRBJ1-5; 7 nucleotides line up with TRBD1. With V trimmed by 8 bases and J by 5 bases, 6 bases remained unmatched. CDR3 length: 13 residues. Germline V CDR1 and CDR2: MRHNA, SNTAGT. CDR3 residues: CASSRTGDQPQHF. In DNA form, the CDR3 reads TGTGCCAGCTCCCGGACAGGAGATCAGCCCCAGCATTTT.

This rearrangement joins TRBV6-5 to TRBJ1-3, with D maybe TRBD1 (5 bases). This CDR3 region has 14 residues. V shed 8 bases and J shed 2 bases, with 13 bases lying between them. Germline assignment: CDR1 MNHEY and CDR2 SVGAGI. The CDR3 sequence: CASVRQNPGNTIYF. CDR3 coding DNA: TGTGCCAGCGTAAGACAGAACCCTGGAAACACCATATATTTT.

The rearrangement links TRBV19 to TRBJ2-2; 10 nucleotides align to TRBD1. Germline CDR1 and CDR2: LNHDA and SQIVND (reference sequence). The CDR3 loop spans 16 amino acids. The ends lost 5 bases at V and 7 bases at J; junction bases unmatched: 10. This chain's CDR3 is CASSLFDRGLNGELFF. The CDR3 DNA reads as TGTGCCAGTAGTCTATTTGACAGGGGGCTTAACGGGGAGCTGTTTTTT.

The V call is TRBV9, the J call TRBJ2-1, with a possible D match to TRBD2 (5 bases). Germline V lookup: CDR1 SGDLS, CDR2 YYNGEE. V lost 1 base to trimming and J lost 3 bases, with 17 bases between them. There are 17 residues in the CDR3. CDR3 coding DNA: TGTGCCAGCAGCGTATTCGGGAACGGCGGTGGCTACAATGAGCAGTTCTTC. This translates into CASSVFGNGGGYNEQFF. Variable domain in full (rest from reference TRBV9 and TRBJ2-1): DSGVTQTPKHLITATGQRVTLRCSPRSGDLSVYWYQQSLDQGLQFLIQYYNGEERAKGNILERFSAQQFPDLHSELNLSSLELGDSALYFCASSVFGNGGGYNEQFFGPGTRLTVL.

V usage is TRBV28 and J usage is TRBJ1-1; D is unclear. V lost 5 bases and J lost 3, with 13 bases in between. Germline-derived CDR1 and CDR2 are MDHEN and SYDVKM. The CDR3 runs 14 residues. The CDR3 nucleotides read TGTGCCAGCAGTAAACCCGGGGTTGACACTGAAGCTTTCTTT. It encodes CASSKPGVDTEAFF.

The CDR3 nucleotides are TGTGCCAGCAGCCCCTCCGGCGGCGCTAGCACAGATACGCAGTATTTT. This encodes CASSPSGGASTDTQYF. V usage is TRBV7-3 and J usage is TRBJ2-3; D is undetermined. Germline V lookup: CDR1 SGHTA, CDR2 FQGTGA. CDR3 length: 16 amino acids. V was clipped by 5 bases and J by 0 bases, with 15 bases between them.

The chain employs TRBV28 and TRBJ2-6; TRBD2 might be the D (5 bases). This CDR3 is built from 17 residues. The V gene lost 3 bases and the J gene lost 0 bases, with 12 bases spanning the gap. CDR1 is MDHEN, CDR2 SYDVKM, per germline. CDR3 loop: CASSLPGTFSGANVLTF. The CDR3 nucleotides are TGTGCCAGCAGTTTGCCGGGAACCTTCTCTGGGGCCAACGTCCTGACTTTC.

This rearrangement joins TRBV12-3 or TRBV12-4 to TRBJ2-7, with TRBD1 matching over 7 bases. After removal of 6 bases from V and 2 bases from J, the junction contained 4 bases not matched to a gene. This CDR3 is built from 13 residues. In DNA, the CDR3 is TGTGCCAGCAGGGCGACAGGGACCTACGAGCAGTACTTC. This translates into CASRATGTYEQYF.

J is TRBJ2-5 and V is TRBV2; 7 bases agree with TRBD2. After removal of 8 bases from V and 4 bases from J, the junction contained 10 bases not matched to a gene. The CDR3 spans 14 residues. CDR1 and CDR2 from the germline V gene are SNHLY and FYNNEI. CDR3 DNA: TGTGCCAGCGGGAGCGCGGGCGGGGGAGAGACCCAGTACTTC. Its translation: CASGSAGGGETQYF.

This chain connects TRBV6-6 to TRBJ2-7; tentatively, D is TRBD2 (7 bases). Germline-derived CDR1 and CDR2 are MNHNY and SVGAGI (reference sequence). V lost 2 bases and J lost 0, with 11 bases in between. The CDR3 is 15 amino acids. CDR3 DNA: TGTGCCAGCAGTTACGGGGGGGCCGGCTCCTACGAGCAGTACTTC. Translation gives CASSYGGAGSYEQYF.

V usage is TRBV15 and J usage is TRBJ1-1; D is possibly TRBD1 (5 bases). V was pared by 1 base and J by 5 bases, with 14 bases between. The CDR3 covers 15 residues. Germline-derived CDR1 and CDR2 are LNHNV and YYDKDF (reference sequence). CDR3 protein: CATSRVRGFETEAFF. The CDR3 DNA is TGTGCCACCAGCAGAGTTAGGGGCTTTGAGACTGAAGCTTTCTTT.

The chain has TRBV7-2 and TRBJ2-5; 7 bases are a match to TRBD2. Germline trimming cut 5 bases from V and 3 bases from J; bases unmatched to any gene: 3. The CDR3 totals 13 residues. Germline V gene lookup returns CDR1 SGHTA and CDR2 FQGNSA. CDR3 sequence reads: CASSPGLEETQYF. In DNA form, the CDR3 reads TGTGCCAGCAGCCCCGGACTAGAAGAGACCCAGTACTTC.

The V call is TRBV5-4, the J call TRBJ2-1; D is perhaps TRBD2 (6 bases). This CDR3 spans 16 amino acids. Per germline, CDR1 SGHNT and CDR2 YYREEE (reference sequence). Trimming left V 4 bases short and J 2 bases short, with 16 bases between. This chain's CDR3 is CASSPRGSGAYNEQFF. CDR3 coding DNA: TGTGCCAGCAGCCCAAGGGGTAGCGGAGCCTACAATGAGCAGTTCTTC.

The chain combines TRBV15 with TRBJ1-3; possibly TRBD1 for D (6 bases). The V gene's germline CDR1 is LNHNV and CDR2 YYDKDF (reference sequence). The V and J ends lost 1 base and 4 bases respectively, with 14 bases between them. This CDR3 comprises 16 residues. The CDR3 protein is CATSRVYTGKGNTIYF. For the CDR3, the DNA is TGTGCCACCAGCAGAGTCTACACAGGGAAAGGAAACACCATATATTTT.